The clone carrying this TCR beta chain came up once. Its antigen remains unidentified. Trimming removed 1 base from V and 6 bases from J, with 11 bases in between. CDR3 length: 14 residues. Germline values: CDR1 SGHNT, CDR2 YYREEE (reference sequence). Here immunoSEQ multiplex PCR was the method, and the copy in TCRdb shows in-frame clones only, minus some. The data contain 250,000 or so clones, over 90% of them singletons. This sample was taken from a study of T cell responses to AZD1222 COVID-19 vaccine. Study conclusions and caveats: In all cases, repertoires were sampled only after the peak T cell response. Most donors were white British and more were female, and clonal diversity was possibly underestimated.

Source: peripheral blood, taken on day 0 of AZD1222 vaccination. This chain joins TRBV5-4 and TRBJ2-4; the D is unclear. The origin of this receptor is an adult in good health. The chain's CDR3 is CASSLKAHANIQYF. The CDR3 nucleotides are TGTGCCAGCAGCTTGAAGGCGCATGCAAACATTCAGTACTTC.